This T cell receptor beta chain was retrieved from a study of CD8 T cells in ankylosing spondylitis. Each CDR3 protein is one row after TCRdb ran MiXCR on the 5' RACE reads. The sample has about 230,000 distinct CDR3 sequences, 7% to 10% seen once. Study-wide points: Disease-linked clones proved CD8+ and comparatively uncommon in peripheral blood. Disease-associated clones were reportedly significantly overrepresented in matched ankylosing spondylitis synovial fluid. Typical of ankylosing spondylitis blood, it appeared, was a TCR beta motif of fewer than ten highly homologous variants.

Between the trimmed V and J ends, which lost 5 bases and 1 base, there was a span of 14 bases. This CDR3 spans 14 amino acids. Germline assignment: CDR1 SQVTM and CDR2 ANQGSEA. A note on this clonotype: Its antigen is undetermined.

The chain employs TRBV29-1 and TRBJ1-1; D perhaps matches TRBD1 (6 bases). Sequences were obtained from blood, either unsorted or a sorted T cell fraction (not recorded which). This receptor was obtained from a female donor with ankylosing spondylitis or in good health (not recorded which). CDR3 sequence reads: CSVIGGVTNTEAFF. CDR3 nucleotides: TGCAGCGTTATAGGGGGTGTTACGAACACTGAAGCTTTCTTT.